Listed below are T cell receptor beta chains from one sample, sequenced in a study of OX40 agonist ivuxolimab in advanced cancers. Clones were read by immunoSEQ multiplex PCR, and TCRdb kept only the in-frame ones, dropping some. The data hold around 97,000 clones, with under 90% observed a single time. The sample consisted of CD4+ or CD8+ T cells sorted from blood, taken in a trial of the OX40 agonist ivuxolimab. These receptors all stem from an adult with an advanced solid tumor such as melanoma, head and neck, liver or kidney cancer. Each CDR3 is given with its conserved first and last residue. Each record gives: CDR3 protein, CDR3 DNA, clone size, J gene, D gene, CDR3 length, V gene. A D gene is named only where the DNA matches it firmly. Clone size is given for some rows only: seen once, a few or many times, or a class if the clone is expanded.

cdr3_aa: CASSFGGSSEETQYF
cdr3_nt: TGTGCCAGCAGCTTCGGCGGGAGTTCGGAAGAGACCCAGTACTTC
clone_size: .
j_call: TRBJ2-5
d_call: TRBD2
cdr3_length: 15
v_call: TRBV7-9

cdr3_aa: CSVGGGYEQYF
cdr3_nt: TGCAGCGTTGGGGGGGGGTACGAGCAGTACTTC
clone_size: once
j_call: TRBJ2-7
d_call: TRBD2
cdr3_length: 11
v_call: TRBV29-1

cdr3_aa: CACRDNSNQPQHF
cdr3_nt: TGTGCCTGTCGGGACAACAGCAATCAGCCCCAGCATTTT
clone_size: .
j_call: TRBJ1-5
d_call: .
cdr3_length: 13
v_call: TRBV19

cdr3_aa: CASSQGTANTEAFF
cdr3_nt: TGTGCCAGCAGCCAAGGGACAGCGAACACTGAAGCTTTCTTT
clone_size: .
j_call: TRBJ1-1
d_call: TRBD1
cdr3_length: 14
v_call: TRBV5-6

cdr3_aa: CASTRQGGMPQYF
cdr3_nt: TGTGCCAGCACCCGACAGGGAGGGATGCCGCAGTATTTT
clone_size: .
j_call: TRBJ2-3
d_call: .
cdr3_length: 13
v_call: TRBV6-1

cdr3_aa: CASSDGTNLGLHNEQFF
cdr3_nt: TGCGCCAGCAGTGATGGGACAAACCTTGGCCTCCACAATGAGCAGTTCTTC
clone_size: .
j_call: TRBJ2-1
d_call: .
cdr3_length: 17
v_call: TRBV10-1

cdr3_aa: CASSPGQTSSYEQYF
cdr3_nt: TGTGCCAGCAGCCCGGGACAGACGAGCTCCTACGAGCAGTACTTC
clone_size: .
j_call: TRBJ2-7
d_call: TRBD1
cdr3_length: 15
v_call: TRBV5-6

cdr3_aa: CASSVSGGAGNTIYF
cdr3_nt: TGTGCCAGCAGTGTCTCAGGGGGCGCTGGAAACACCATATATTTT
clone_size: .
j_call: TRBJ1-3
d_call: TRBD1
cdr3_length: 15
v_call: TRBV6-1

cdr3_aa: CASSQYALAGGHNEQFF
cdr3_nt: TGCGCCAGCAGCCAGTATGCACTAGCGGGGGGCCACAATGAGCAGTTCTTC
clone_size: .
j_call: TRBJ2-1
d_call: TRBD2
cdr3_length: 17
v_call: TRBV4-1

cdr3_aa: CASSMDGLYGYTF
cdr3_nt: TGTGCCAGCAGCATGGACGGACTCTATGGCTACACCTTC
clone_size: .
j_call: TRBJ1-2
d_call: .
cdr3_length: 13
v_call: TRBV7-9

cdr3_aa: CASSLAGNEQFF
cdr3_nt: TGTGCCAGCAGCTTGGCCGGGAATGAGCAGTTCTTC
clone_size: few
j_call: TRBJ2-1
d_call: .
cdr3_length: 12
v_call: TRBV5-5